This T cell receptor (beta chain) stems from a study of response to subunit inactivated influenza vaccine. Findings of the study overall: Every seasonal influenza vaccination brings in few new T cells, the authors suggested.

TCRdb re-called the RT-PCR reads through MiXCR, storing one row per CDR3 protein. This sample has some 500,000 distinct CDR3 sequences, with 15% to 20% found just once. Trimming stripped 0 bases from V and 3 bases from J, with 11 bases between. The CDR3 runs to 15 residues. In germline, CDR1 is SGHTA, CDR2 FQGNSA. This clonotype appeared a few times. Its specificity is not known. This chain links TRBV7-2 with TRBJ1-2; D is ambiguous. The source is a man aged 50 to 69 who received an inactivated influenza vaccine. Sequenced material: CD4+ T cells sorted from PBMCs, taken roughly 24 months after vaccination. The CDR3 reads CASSLASGSYYGYTF. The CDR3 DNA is TGTGCCAGCAGCTTAGCTTCGGGCAGCTACTATGGCTACACCTTC.